The source of this TCR beta chain is a study of T cells in tuberculosis. Overall study: Samples predate treatment or fall within its first 7 days.

Findings and limits, study-wide: A GMM-specific repertoire classifier reached about 89% accuracy, AUROC 0.7 to 0.9. Selection depended on which cryopreserved specimens were available.

On this clone itself: Its target is unknown.

This CDR3 is built from 14 residues. Losses at the gene ends were 8 bases for V and 0 bases for J; bases not matched to a gene: 1. In germline, CDR1 is SGHNT, CDR2 YENEEA. Clones were read by immunoSEQ multiplex PCR, and TCRdb kept only the in-frame ones, dropping some. The sample shows about 22,000 clones, over 75% of them seen only once. Time point: new active TB diagnosis, blood taken before or within 7 days of starting treatment. This chain links TRBV11-3 with TRBJ2-2; 9 nucleotides align to TRBD2. The source of this sequence is an adult with tuberculosis. The sequencing here drew on PBMCs, taken at tuberculosis diagnosis. The CDR3 spells CASRLAANTGELFF. As DNA, the CDR3 is TGTGCCAGCCGACTAGCGGCGAACACCGGGGAGCTGTTTTTT.